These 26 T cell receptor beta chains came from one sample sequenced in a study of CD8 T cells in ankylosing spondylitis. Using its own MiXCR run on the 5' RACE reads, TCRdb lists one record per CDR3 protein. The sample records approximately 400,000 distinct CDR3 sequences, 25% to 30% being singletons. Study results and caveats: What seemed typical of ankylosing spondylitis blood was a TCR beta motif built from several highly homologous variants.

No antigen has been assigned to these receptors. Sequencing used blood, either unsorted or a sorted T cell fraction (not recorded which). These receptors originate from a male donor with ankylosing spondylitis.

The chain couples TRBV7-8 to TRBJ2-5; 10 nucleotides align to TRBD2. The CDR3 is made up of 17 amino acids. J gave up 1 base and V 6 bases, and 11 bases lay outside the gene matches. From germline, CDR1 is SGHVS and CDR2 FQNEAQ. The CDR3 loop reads CASRSPRKREGQETQYF. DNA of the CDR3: TGTGCCAGCAGGTCCCCCCGAAAGCGGGAGGGCCAAGAGACCCAGTACTTC.

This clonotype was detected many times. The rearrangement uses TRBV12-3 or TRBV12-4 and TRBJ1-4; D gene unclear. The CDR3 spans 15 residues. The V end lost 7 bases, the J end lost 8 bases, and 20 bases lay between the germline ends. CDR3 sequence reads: CASTQAGFEWEKLFF. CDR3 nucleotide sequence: TGTGCCAGCACCCAGGCGGGGTTTGAGTGGGAAAAACTGTTTTTT.

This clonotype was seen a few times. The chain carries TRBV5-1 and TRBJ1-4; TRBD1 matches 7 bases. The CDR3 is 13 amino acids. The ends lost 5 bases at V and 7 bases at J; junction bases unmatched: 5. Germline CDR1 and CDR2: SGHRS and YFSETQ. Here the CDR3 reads CASRTGSSEKLFF. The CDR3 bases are TGCGCCAGCAGGACAGGGTCGAGTGAAAAACTGTTTTTT.

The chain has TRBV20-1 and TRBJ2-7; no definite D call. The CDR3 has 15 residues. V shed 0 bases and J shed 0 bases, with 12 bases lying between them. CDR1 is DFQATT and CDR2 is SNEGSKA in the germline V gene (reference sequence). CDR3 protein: CSARDGIGGSYEQYV. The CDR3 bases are TGCAGTGCTAGAGATGGGATAGGTGGCTCCTACGAGCAGTACGTC.

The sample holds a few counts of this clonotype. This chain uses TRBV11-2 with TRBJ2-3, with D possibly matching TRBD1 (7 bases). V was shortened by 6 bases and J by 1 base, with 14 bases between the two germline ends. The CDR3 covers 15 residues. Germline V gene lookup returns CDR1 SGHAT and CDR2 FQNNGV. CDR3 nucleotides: TGTGCCAGCAGTCAAGGGGGCGGGGGCACAGATACGCAGTATTTT. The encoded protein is CASSQGGGGTDTQYF. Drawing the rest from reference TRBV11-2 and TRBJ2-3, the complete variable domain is EAGVAQSPRYKIIEKRQSVAFWCNPISGHATLYWYQQILGQGPKLLIQFQNNGVVDDSQLPKDRFSAERLKGVDSTLKIQPAKLEDSAVYLCASSQGGGGTDTQYFGPGTRLTVL.

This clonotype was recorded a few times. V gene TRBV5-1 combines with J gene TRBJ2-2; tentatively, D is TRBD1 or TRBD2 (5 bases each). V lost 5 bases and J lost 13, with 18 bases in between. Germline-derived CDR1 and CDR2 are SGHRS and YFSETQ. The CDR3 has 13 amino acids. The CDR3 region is CASRWDRQNRLFF. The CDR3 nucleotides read TGCGCCAGCAGGTGGGACCGCCAAAATCGGCTGTTTTTT.

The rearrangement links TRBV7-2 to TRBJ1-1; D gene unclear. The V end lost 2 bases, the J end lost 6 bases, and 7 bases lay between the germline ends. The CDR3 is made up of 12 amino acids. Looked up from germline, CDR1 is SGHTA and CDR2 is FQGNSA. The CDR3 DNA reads TGTGCCAGCAGCTTAAGGGTAGCTGAAGCTTTCTTT. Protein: CASSLRVAEAFF.

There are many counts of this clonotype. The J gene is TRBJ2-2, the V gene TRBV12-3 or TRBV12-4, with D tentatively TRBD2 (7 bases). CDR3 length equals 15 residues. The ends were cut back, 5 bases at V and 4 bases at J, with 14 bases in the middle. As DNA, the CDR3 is TGTGCCAGCAGTCCCGTGGGAGGGGGCACCGGGGAGCTGTTTTTT. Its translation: CASSPVGGGTGELFF.

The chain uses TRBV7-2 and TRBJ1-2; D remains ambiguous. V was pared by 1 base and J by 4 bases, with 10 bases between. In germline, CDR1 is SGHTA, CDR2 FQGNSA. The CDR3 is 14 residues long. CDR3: CASSLVVQSYGYTF. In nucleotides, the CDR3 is TGTGCCAGCAGCTTAGTAGTACAGTCCTATGGCTACACCTTC.

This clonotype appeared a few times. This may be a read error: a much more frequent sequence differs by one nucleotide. This chain's CDR3 is CASSMDRANTGELFF. In DNA, the CDR3 is TGCGCCAGCAGCATGGACAGGGCGAACACCGGGGAGCTGTTTTTT. J is TRBJ2-2 and V is TRBV5-1; 8 bases match TRBD1. Germline loops: CDR1 SGHRS, CDR2 YFSETQ. CDR3 size: 15 residues. The trim removed 4 bases at V and 0 bases at J, leaving 2 bases unmatched. The entire variable domain, with the rest obtained from reference TRBV5-1 and TRBJ2-2, is as follows: KAGVTQTPRYLIKTRGQQVTLSCSPISGHRSVSWYQQTPGQGLQFLFEYFSETQRNKGNFPGRFSGRQFSNSRSEMNVSTLELGDSALYLCASSMDRANTGELFFGEGSRLTVL.

The CDR3 protein is CASSLQGVGQPQHF. In DNA form, the CDR3 reads TGCGCCAGCAGTCTACAGGGAGTAGGTCAGCCCCAGCATTTT. The J gene is TRBJ1-5, the V gene TRBV4-1, with TRBD1 as a possible D gene (6 bases). The ends were cut back, 6 bases at V and 6 bases at J, with 15 bases in the middle. CDR1 MGHRA and CDR2 YSYEKL come from the germline V gene. The CDR3 is made up of 14 amino acids.

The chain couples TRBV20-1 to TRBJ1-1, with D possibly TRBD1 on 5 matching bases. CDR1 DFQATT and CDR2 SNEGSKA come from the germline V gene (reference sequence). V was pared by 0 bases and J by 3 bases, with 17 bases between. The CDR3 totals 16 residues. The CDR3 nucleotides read TGCAGTGCTAGAGATGTCCGGAGGGGAAGGGACACTGAAGCTTTCTTT. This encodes CSARDVRRGRDTEAFF.

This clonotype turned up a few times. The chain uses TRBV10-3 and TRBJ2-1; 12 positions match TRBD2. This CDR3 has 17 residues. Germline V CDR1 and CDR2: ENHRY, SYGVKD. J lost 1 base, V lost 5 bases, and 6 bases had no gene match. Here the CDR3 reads CAISPTSGSGSYNEQFF. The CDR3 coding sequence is TGTGCCATCAGTCCGACTAGCGGGAGTGGGTCCTACAATGAGCAGTTCTTC.

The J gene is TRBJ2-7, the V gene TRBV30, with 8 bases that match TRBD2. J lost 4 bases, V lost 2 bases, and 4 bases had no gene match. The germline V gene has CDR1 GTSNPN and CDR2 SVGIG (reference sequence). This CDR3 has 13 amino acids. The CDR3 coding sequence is TGTGCCTGGAGTAGGACTAGCCATTACGAGCAGTACTTC. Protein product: CAWSRTSHYEQYF.

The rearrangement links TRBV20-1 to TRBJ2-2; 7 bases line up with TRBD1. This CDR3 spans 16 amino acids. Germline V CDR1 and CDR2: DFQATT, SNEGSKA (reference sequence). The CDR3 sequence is CSVPTRGGAATGELFF. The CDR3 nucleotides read TGCAGCGTTCCTACCCGAGGGGGCGCAGCCACCGGGGAGCTGTTTTTT.

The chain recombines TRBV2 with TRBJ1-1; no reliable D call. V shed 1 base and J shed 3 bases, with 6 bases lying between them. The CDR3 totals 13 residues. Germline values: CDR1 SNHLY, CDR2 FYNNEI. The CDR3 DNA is TGTGCCAGCAGTGAAGTCGGGGACACTGAAGCTTTCTTT. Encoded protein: CASSEVGDTEAFF. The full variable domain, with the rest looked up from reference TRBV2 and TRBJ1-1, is EPEVTQTPSHQVTQMGQEVILRCVPISNHLYFYWYRQILGQKVEFLVSFYNNEISEKSEIFDDQFSVERPDGSNFTLKIRSTKLEDSAMYFCASSEVGDTEAFFGQGTRLTVV.

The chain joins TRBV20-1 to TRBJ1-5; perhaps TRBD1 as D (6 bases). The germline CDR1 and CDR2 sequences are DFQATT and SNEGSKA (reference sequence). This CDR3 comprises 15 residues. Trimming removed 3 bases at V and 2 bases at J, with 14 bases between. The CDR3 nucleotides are TGCAGTGCTAGGACAGGCATAGGGGGCAATCAGCCCCAGCATTTT. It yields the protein CSARTGIGGNQPQHF.

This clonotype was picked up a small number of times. For the CDR3, the DNA is TGTGCCAGCAGCTCCGGTCTAGCGGGAAGGAGTGAGCAGTTCTTC. Its protein product is CASSSGLAGRSEQFF. The rearrangement joins TRBV7-9 to TRBJ2-1; TRBD2 matches at 9 bases. The CDR3 sequence is 15 residues long. Germline V CDR1 and CDR2: SEHNR, FQNEAQ (reference sequence). V dropped 4 bases and J dropped 9; count of bases not matched to a gene: 10. The full variable domain, rest sourced from reference TRBV7-9 and TRBJ2-1, is DTGVSQNPRHKITKRGQNVTFRCDPISEHNRLYWYRQTLGQGPEFLTYFQNEAQLEKSRLLSDRFSAERPKGSFSTLEIQRTEQGDSAMYLCASSSGLAGRSEQFFGPGTRLTVL.

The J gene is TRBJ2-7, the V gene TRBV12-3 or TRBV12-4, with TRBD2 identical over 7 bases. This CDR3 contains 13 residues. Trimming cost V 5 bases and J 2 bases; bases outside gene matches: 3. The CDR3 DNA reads TGTGCCAGCAGTCGCGGGACTACCTACGAGCAGTACGTC. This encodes CASSRGTTYEQYV.

The CDR3 loop reads CASTLAGESPLHF. The CDR3 DNA follows: TGTGCCAGCACCCTGGCAGGGGAATCACCCCTCCACTTT. The chain uses TRBV7-8 and TRBJ1-6; tentatively, D is TRBD1 (6 bases). The V gene lost 7 bases and the J gene lost 10 bases, with 14 bases spanning the gap. The germline V gene encodes CDR1 SGHVS and CDR2 FQNEAQ. The CDR3 has 13 amino acids.

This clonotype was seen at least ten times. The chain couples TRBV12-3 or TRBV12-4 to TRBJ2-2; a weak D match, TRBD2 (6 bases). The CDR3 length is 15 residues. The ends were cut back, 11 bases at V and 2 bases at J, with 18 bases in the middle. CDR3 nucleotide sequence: TGTGCCGGGAGACGGGCTAGCGCTAACACCGGGGAGCTGTTTTTT. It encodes CAGRRASANTGELFF.

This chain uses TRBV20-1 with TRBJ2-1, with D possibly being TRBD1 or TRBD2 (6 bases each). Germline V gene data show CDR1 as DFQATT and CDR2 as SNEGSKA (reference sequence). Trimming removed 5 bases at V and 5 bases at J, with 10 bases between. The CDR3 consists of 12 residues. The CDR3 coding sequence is TGCAGTGCTTCGGGGGCCAACAATGAGCAGTTCTTC. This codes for CSASGANNEQFF.

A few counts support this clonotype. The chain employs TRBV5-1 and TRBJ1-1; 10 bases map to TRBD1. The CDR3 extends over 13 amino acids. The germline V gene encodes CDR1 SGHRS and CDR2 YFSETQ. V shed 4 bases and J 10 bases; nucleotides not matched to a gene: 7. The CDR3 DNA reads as TGCGCCAGCAGCATAGACAGGGGGCGAAGAGCTTTCTTT. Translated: CASSIDRGRRAFF.

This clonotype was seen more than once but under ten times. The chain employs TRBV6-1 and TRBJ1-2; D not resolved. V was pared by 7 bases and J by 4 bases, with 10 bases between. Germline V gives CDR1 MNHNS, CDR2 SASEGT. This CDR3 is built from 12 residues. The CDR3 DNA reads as TGTGCCAGCAATCCGTTGGGCTATGGCTACACCTTC. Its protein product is CASNPLGYGYTF.

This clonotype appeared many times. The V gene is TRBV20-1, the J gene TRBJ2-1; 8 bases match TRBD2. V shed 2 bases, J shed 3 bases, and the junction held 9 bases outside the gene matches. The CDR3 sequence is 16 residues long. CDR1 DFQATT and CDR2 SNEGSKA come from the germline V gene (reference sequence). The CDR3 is CSARPTSANHYNEQFF. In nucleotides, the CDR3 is TGCAGTGCTAGACCGACTAGCGCCAATCACTACAATGAGCAGTTCTTC.

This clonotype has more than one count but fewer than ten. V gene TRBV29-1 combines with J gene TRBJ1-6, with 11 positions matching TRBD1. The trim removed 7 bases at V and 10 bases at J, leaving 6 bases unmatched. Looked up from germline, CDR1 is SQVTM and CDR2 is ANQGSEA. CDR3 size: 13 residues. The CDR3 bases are TGCAGCGCCGGGACAGGGGGTGACTCACCCCTCCACTTT. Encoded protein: CSAGTGGDSPLHF.